The 15 T cell receptor beta chains in this list originate from one sample, sequenced in a study of T cell responses to AZD1222 COVID-19 vaccine. Only in-frame clones appear in the TCRdb table, and some are missing; sequencing was by immunoSEQ multiplex PCR. The sample has over 150,000 clones; roughly 90% are singletons. The sample here was peripheral blood, taken 28 days after the second AZD1222 dose. These receptors were taken from an adult who received the AZD1222 COVID-19 vaccine.

This clone has only one observation. Other nucleotide sequences in the sample specify the same CDR3. The gene calls are TRBV21-1 and TRBJ1-4. TRBV21-1 is recorded as a pseudogene. CDR3 length: 11 amino acids. This CDR3 is CASSKDEKLFF. The CDR3 bases are TGTGCCAGCAGTAAAGATGAAAAACTGTTTTTT.

This clone was counted only a few times. This chain uses TRBV3-1 (or the pseudogene TRBV3-2) with TRBJ1-2; D uncertain. Trimming took 1 base from V and 7 from J, leaving 4 bases between them. The CDR3 consists of 11 residues. CDR1 and CDR2 from the germline V gene are LGHDT and YNNKEL (reference sequence). CDR3 bases: TGTGCCAGCAGCCAAGTAGGTGGCTACACCTTC. Its protein is CASSQVGGYTF.

Comments on this clone: The same CDR3 can be traced to other DNA sequences in this sample. The chain couples TRBV5-6 to TRBJ1-2; D remains ambiguous. Germline CDR1 reads SGHDT; CDR2 reads YYEEEE. Trimming pared 0 bases from V and 2 bases from J, leaving 5 bases between. This CDR3 contains 13 residues. Here the CDR3 reads CASSLGRNYGYTF. CDR3 DNA: TGTGCCAGCAGCTTGGGGCGGAACTATGGCTACACCTTC.

V is TRBV30 and J is TRBJ1-2, with D uncertain. The CDR3 has 12 amino acids. Germline values: CDR1 GTSNPN, CDR2 SVGIG (reference sequence). V lost 3 bases and J lost 7, with 12 bases in between. This CDR3 is CAWRGSQAGYTF. CDR3 coding DNA: TGTGCCTGGAGAGGATCCCAGGCTGGCTACACCTTC.

The chain links TRBV6-5 to TRBJ1-2; D perhaps matches TRBD1 (5 bases). Trimming left V 7 bases short and J 7 bases short, with 16 bases between. The germline V gene has CDR1 MNHEY and CDR2 SVGAGI. The CDR3 loop spans 13 amino acids. The CDR3 is CASTVDRPFGYTF. In DNA, the CDR3 is TGTGCCAGCACGGTTGACAGACCCTTTGGCTACACCTTC.

The J gene is TRBJ1-2, the V gene TRBV6-5; tentatively, D is TRBD1 (5 bases). The CDR3 sequence is 15 residues long. CDR1 is MNHEY and CDR2 is SVGAGI in the germline V gene. Between the trimmed V and J ends, which lost 0 bases and 4 bases, there was a span of 12 bases. CDR3 DNA sequence: TGTGCCAGCAGTTACTCGAGGCAGGGTCTCTATGGCTACACCTTC. Residues: CASSYSRQGLYGYTF.

The rearrangement joins TRBV5-1 to TRBJ2-1, with 7 bases identical to TRBD1. This CDR3 has 13 residues. From germline, CDR1 is SGHRS and CDR2 YFSETQ. With V trimmed by 4 bases and J by 5 bases, 3 bases remained unmatched. CDR3 sequence (DNA): TGCGCCAGCAGCCCGGGACAGAACAATGAGCAGTTCTTC. Protein product: CASSPGQNNEQFF.

On this clone itself: The junction departs from the called germline gene at one end, perhaps through a read error. CDR3 nucleotide sequence: TGTGCTAGCAGCGCAGGGGGGGCCGGCACCGGGGAGCTGTTTTTT. Encoded protein: CASSAGGAGTGELFF. J is TRBJ2-2 and V is TRBV7-7; D is perhaps TRBD1 or TRBD2 (7 bases each). The CDR3 totals 15 residues. CDR1 is SSHAT, CDR2 FNYEAQ, per germline (reference sequence).

V usage is TRBV19 and J usage is TRBJ1-2, with TRBD1 matching over 7 bases. The CDR3 runs to 13 residues. V shed 4 bases and J 6 bases; nucleotides not matched to a gene: 5. CDR1 is LNHDA, CDR2 SQIVND, per germline (reference sequence). CDR3 sequence: CASSTRQGDGYTF. The CDR3 region has the DNA TGTGCCAGTAGTACCAGACAGGGCGATGGCTACACCTTC.

As concerns this clone: The same CDR3 is also encoded by other DNA sequences in this sample. This rearrangement joins TRBV30 to TRBJ2-7; D unclear. CDR1 and CDR2 (germline): GTSNPN, SVGIG (reference sequence). V lost 2 bases and J lost 3, with 5 bases in between. The CDR3 length is 11 residues. The CDR3 nucleotides read TGTGCCTGGAGTTCCCTCTACGAGCAGTACTTC. This encodes CAWSSLYEQYF.

The rearrangement uses TRBV14 and TRBJ2-5; D is unclear. Germline assignment: CDR1 SGHDN and CDR2 FVKESK. V lost 4 bases and J lost 5, with 20 bases in between. This CDR3 has 16 amino acids. The CDR3 loop is CASSPLGGGTVETQYF. The CDR3 nucleotides read TGTGCCAGCAGCCCCTTGGGCGGCGGCACGGTGGAGACCCAGTACTTC.

This sequence joins TRBV3-1 (or the pseudogene TRBV3-2) and TRBJ1-2; D unresolved. Trimming removed 1 base from V and 5 bases from J, with 8 bases in between. The length of the CDR3 is 13 residues. The germline V gene has CDR1 LGHDT and CDR2 YNNKEL (reference sequence). In nucleotides, the CDR3 is TGTGCCAGCAGCCAAGGTCCGAGATATGGCTACACCTTC. Protein sequence: CASSQGPRYGYTF.

The rearrangement joins TRBV11-2 to TRBJ1-5; D gene uncertain. Germline V gene lookup returns CDR1 SGHAT and CDR2 FQNNGV. The CDR3 loop spans 13 amino acids. V was shortened by 4 bases and J by 3 bases, with 7 bases between the two germline ends. CDR3 DNA sequence: TGTGCCAGCAGCTATACCGTCAATCAGCCCCAGCATTTT. This gives the protein CASSYTVNQPQHF.

The V call is TRBV6-2 or TRBV6-3, the J call TRBJ1-1; no clear D gene. Trimming shortened V by 5 bases and J by 2 bases, and 15 bases separated the two germline ends. The CDR3 is made up of 15 amino acids. Germline CDR1 MNHEY, CDR2 SVGEGT. In DNA, the CDR3 is TGTGCCAGCAGTCACCGTTGGGCCTTAAACACTGAAGCTTTCTTT. Translated, it gives CASSHRWALNTEAFF.

V gene TRBV4-3 combines with J gene TRBJ1-6, with D unresolved. This CDR3 region has 17 residues. Germline CDR1 is LGHNA and CDR2 is YSLEER. V shed 0 bases and J shed 3 bases, with 12 bases lying between them. This chain's CDR3 is CASSQDPTGDYNSPLHF. The CDR3 DNA is TGCGCCAGCAGCCAAGATCCCACCGGTGACTATAATTCACCCCTCCACTTT.